This T cell receptor beta chain originates from a study of breast tumors, draining lymph nodes, adjacent tissues. Study outcomes and limitations: Compared with lymph nodes, tumors were less diverse; compared with nontumor tissue, more. Tumor and nontumor repertoires were significantly more similar in luminal-like than in basal-like breast cancer. That most tumor T cells come from lymph nodes remained unproven. Most tumor T cells seemingly derive from lymph node, then expand in tumor.

From the multiplex PCR reads, TCRdb called clonotypes with MiXCR, one entry per CDR3 protein. Of approximately 150,000 distinct CDR3 sequences listed, around a third are singletons. The CDR3 has 14 residues. V lost 2 bases, J lost 4 bases, and 13 bases lay in between. In germline, CDR1 is SGHDT, CDR2 YYEEEE. The lymph nodes were axillary draining lymph nodes from breast cancer patients. This clonotype showed up many times. Its cognate antigen is unknown. The sequenced material came from axillary lymph node tissue. The chain recombines TRBV5-6 with TRBJ2-7; D may be TRBD1 (5 bases). This clonotype was obtained from a female donor with breast cancer. Some clones in this sample may be carry-over from other donors' samples. CDR3 coding DNA: TGTGCCAGCAGCTTCGGAGACAGTTCGTACGAGCAGTACTTC. Translated, it gives CASSFGDSSYEQYF.